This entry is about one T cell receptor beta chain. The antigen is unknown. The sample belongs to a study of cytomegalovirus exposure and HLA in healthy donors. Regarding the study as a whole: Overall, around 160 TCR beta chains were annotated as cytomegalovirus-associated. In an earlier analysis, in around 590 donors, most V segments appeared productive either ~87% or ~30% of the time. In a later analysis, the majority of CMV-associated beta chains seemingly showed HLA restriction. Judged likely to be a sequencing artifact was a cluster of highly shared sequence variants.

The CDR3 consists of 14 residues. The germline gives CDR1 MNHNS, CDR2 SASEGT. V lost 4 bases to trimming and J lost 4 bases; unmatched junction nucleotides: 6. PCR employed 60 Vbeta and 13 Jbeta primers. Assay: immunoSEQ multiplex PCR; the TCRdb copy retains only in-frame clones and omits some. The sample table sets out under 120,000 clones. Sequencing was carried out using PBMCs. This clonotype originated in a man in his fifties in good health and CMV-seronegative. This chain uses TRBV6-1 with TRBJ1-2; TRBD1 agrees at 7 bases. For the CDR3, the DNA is TGTGCCAGCAGTGCCGACAGGGTGGCCTATGGCTACACCTTC. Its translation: CASSADRVAYGYTF.